The 16 T cell receptor beta chains below all came from one sample that was sequenced in a study of T cell responses to AZD1222 COVID-19 vaccine. Using immunoSEQ multiplex PCR, the repertoire was profiled, and TCRdb retains in-frame clones only, with some absent. This sample has 97,000 or so clones; approximately 89% occur once, and the top ten carry around 8.4%. Sequencing used peripheral blood, obtained 28 days after the second AZD1222 dose. The receptors stem from an adult who received the AZD1222 COVID-19 vaccine.

The V gene is TRBV2, the J gene TRBJ1-1; maybe TRBD1 (5 bases). The length of the CDR3 is 14 residues. Germline V gene sequence: CDR1 SNHLY, CDR2 FYNNEI. The V end lost 8 bases, the J end lost 4 bases, and 17 bases lay between the germline ends. CDR3 in DNA: TGTGCCAGCTTAAGGACATCCGGAAGCACTGAAGCTTTCTTT. Its translation: CASLRTSGSTEAFF.

The V gene is TRBV6-5, the J gene TRBJ2-1; unclear D gene. The CDR3 loop spans 11 amino acids. Trimming took 5 bases from V and 13 from J, leaving 12 bases between them. CDR1 and CDR2 (germline): MNHEY, SVGAGI. CDR3 loop: CASSLSREQFF. Written as DNA, the CDR3 is TGTGCCAGCAGTCTCTCTAGGGAACAGTTCTTC.

This chain joins TRBV9 and TRBJ2-1; TRBD2 matches at 11 bases. CDR3 length: 14 residues. Germline CDR1 reads SGDLS; CDR2 reads YYNGEE. The V gene end was trimmed by 2 bases and the J gene end by 8 bases; junction bases not matched to a gene: 3. The CDR3 coding sequence is TGTGCCAGCAGCGTCACTAGCGGGAGTCATGAGCAGTTCTTC. Protein sequence: CASSVTSGSHEQFF.

The rearrangement uses TRBV4-1 and TRBJ2-1; possible D gene TRBD2, 5 bases. This CDR3 spans 17 amino acids. Germline V gives CDR1 MGHRA, CDR2 YSYEKL. With 1 base removed from V and 0 bases from J, the gap between germline ends came to 13 bases. The CDR3 DNA reads as TGCGCCAGCAGCCAAGTCGGACTTACCTACTCCTACAATGAGCAGTTCTTC. Protein product: CASSQVGLTYSYNEQFF.

The rearrangement links TRBV5-1 to TRBJ2-1; the D gene is possibly TRBD2 (5 bases). Trimming left V 0 bases short and J 9 bases short, with 13 bases between. CDR1 is SGHRS, CDR2 YFSETQ, per germline. There are 14 residues in the CDR3. The CDR3 DNA reads as TGCGCCAGCAGCTTGGCGGGAAGCGGACCTGAGCAGTTCTTC. Translation: CASSLAGSGPEQFF.

The rearrangement joins TRBV2 to TRBJ2-7; maybe TRBD1 (5 bases). In germline, CDR1 is SNHLY, CDR2 FYNNEI. Trimming took 2 bases from V and 2 from J, leaving 13 bases between them. This CDR3 is built from 15 residues. CDR3 sequence (DNA): TGTGCCAGCAGTGAACGGGCGACAGAAACCTACGAGCAGTACTTC. It yields the protein CASSERATETYEQYF.

This chain connects TRBV4-2 to TRBJ1-6; D possibly corresponds to TRBD1 (5 bases). Germline CDR1 and CDR2: LGHNA and YNFKEQ. Deletions cut 1 base from V and 6 bases from J, with 13 bases between. The CDR3 has 16 amino acids. CDR3 loop: CASSQGDGVGNSPLHF. The CDR3 DNA is TGTGCCAGCAGCCAAGGGGACGGGGTGGGTAATTCACCCCTCCACTTT.

This sequence joins TRBV28 and TRBJ1-5; D is unresolved. Germline CDR1 and CDR2: MDHEN and SYDVKM. The CDR3 loop spans 13 amino acids. The germline V and J ends were trimmed by 8 bases and 3 bases, with 11 bases remaining between them. CDR3 DNA: TGTGCCAGCGGAGACGGAAACAATCAGCCCCAGCATTTT. Translating gives CASGDGNNQPQHF.

The chain joins TRBV27 to TRBJ2-7, with D tentatively TRBD1 or TRBD2 (5 bases each). Trimming left V 5 bases short and J 4 bases short, with 15 bases between. CDR3 size: 14 residues. Germline V CDR1 and CDR2: MNHEY, SMNVEV (reference sequence). CDR3 nucleotide sequence: TGTGCCAGCAGTCAGTACGGGACCCAATACGAGCAGTACTTC. This codes for CASSQYGTQYEQYF.

The chain is built from TRBV18 and TRBJ2-3; D possibly corresponds to TRBD1 (5 bases). The CDR3 has 16 residues. V was clipped by 3 bases and J by 1 base, with 14 bases between them. Looked up from germline, CDR1 is KGHSH and CDR2 is LQKENI. CDR3 amino acids: CASSPSTALGTDTQYF. CDR3 nucleotides: TGTGCCAGCTCACCTTCGACAGCACTGGGCACAGATACGCAGTATTTT.

Regarding this clone: Mismatch with germline at one junction end may stem from a read error. The chain employs TRBV29-1 and TRBJ2-7, with 7 positions matching TRBD1. Looked up from germline, CDR1 is SQVTM and CDR2 is ANQGSEA. The CDR3 is made up of 14 amino acids. CDR3 amino acids: CSVEVGISGGEQYF. The CDR3 DNA reads TGCAGCGTGGAAGTTGGTATTTCAGGGGGAGAGCAGTACTTC.

V gene TRBV19 combines with J gene TRBJ1-1; no definite D call. Trimming left V 9 bases short and J 3 bases short, with 17 bases between. CDR3 length: 14 residues. The germline V gene encodes CDR1 LNHDA and CDR2 SQIVND (reference sequence). The CDR3 bases are TGTGCCAGCCGCGAAAGGTCGGGAGACACTGAAGCTTTCTTT. This codes for CASRERSGDTEAFF.

J is TRBJ1-5 and V is TRBV5-1; TRBD1 matches at 8 bases. The CDR3 length is 19 residues. Germline V gene sequence: CDR1 SGHRS, CDR2 YFSETQ. The ends lost 0 bases at V and 0 bases at J; junction bases unmatched: 11. Written as DNA, the CDR3 is TGCGCCAGCAGCTTGGCCCCGGGGACAGGACCATATAGCAATCAGCCCCAGCATTTT. It codes for CASSLAPGTGPYSNQPQHF.

The V gene is TRBV7-9, the J gene TRBJ1-2; D is unresolved. Deletions cut 7 bases from V and 7 bases from J, with 16 bases between. Germline V gene lookup returns CDR1 SEHNR and CDR2 FQNEAQ (reference sequence). The CDR3 length is 13 residues. CDR3 DNA: TGTGCCAGCAACCTTGGAGCCGGTGGTGGCTACACCTTC. Translation: CASNLGAGGGYTF.

V usage is TRBV4-1 and J usage is TRBJ2-1; D may correspond to TRBD1 or TRBD2 (7 bases each). This CDR3 comprises 16 residues. V was cut by 0 bases and J by 12 bases, with 21 bases left in between. The germline V gene encodes CDR1 MGHRA and CDR2 YSYEKL. The DNA of the CDR3 is TGCGCCAGCAGCCAAGAGGGGAGGGGGCTTGGGAGTAGGCAGTTCTTC. Protein product: CASSQEGRGLGSRQFF.

This chain uses TRBV7-2 with TRBJ2-3; no clear D gene. The V end lost 1 base, the J end lost 10 bases, and 9 bases lay between the germline ends. The CDR3 has 12 residues. CDR1 and CDR2 from the germline V gene are SGHTA and FQGNSA. This CDR3 reads CASSLGTDAQYF. Here the CDR3 DNA reads TGTGCCAGCAGCTTAGGCACCGACGCGCAGTATTTT.